This T cell receptor (beta chain) appears in the sequencing data of a study of shared clonotypes between healthy human individuals. Generated by immunoSEQ multiplex PCR, the TCRdb table keeps only in-frame clones and is missing some. The top ten hold under 2% of the sample, which has 600,000 to 800,000 clones, 72% seen once. Germline-derived CDR1 and CDR2 are MNHEY and SMNVEV (reference sequence). This CDR3 has 16 amino acids. Trimming took 3 bases from V and 0 from J, leaving 12 bases between them. The TCR sequence derives from a woman between 25 and 40 years old in good health. The chain couples TRBV27 to TRBJ1-5; D gene uncertain. Source material: memory CD4+ T cells sorted from blood. Regarding subset: CD45RA-negative fraction. CDR3 DNA sequence: TGTGCCAGCAGTTTCTGGGCACCGAGTAGCAATCAGCCCCAGCATTTT. Its translation: CASSFWAPSSNQPQHF.